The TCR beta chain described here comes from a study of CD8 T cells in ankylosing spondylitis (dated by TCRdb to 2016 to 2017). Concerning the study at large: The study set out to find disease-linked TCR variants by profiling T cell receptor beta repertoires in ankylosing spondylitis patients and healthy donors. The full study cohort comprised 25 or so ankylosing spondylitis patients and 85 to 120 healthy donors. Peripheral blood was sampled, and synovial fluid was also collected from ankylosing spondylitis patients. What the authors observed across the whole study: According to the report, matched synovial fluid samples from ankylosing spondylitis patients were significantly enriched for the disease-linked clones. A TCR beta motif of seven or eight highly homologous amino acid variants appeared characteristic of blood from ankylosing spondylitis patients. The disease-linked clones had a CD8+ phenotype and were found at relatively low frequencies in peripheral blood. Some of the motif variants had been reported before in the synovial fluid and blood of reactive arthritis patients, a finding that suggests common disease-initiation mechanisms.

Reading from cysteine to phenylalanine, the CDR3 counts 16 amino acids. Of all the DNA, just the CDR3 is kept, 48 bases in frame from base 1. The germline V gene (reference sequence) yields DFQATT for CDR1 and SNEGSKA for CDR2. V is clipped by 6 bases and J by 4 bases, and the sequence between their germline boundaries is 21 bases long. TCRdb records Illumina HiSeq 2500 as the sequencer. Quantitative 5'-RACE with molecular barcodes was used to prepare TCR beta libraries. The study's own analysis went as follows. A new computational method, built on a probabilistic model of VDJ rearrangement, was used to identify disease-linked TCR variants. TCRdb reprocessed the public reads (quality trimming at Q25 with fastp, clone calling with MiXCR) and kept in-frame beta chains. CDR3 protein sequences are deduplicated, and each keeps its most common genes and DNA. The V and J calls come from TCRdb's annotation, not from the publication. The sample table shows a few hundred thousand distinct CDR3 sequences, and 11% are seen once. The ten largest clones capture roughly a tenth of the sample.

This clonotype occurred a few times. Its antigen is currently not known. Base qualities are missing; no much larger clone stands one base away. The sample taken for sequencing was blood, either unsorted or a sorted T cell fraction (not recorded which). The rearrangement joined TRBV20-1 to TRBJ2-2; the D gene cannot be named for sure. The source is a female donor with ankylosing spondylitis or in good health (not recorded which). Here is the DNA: TGCAGTGCCCTACCCCAGTTGCGGCCGTTCACCGGGGAGCTGTTTTTT. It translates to CSALPQLRPFTGELFF.